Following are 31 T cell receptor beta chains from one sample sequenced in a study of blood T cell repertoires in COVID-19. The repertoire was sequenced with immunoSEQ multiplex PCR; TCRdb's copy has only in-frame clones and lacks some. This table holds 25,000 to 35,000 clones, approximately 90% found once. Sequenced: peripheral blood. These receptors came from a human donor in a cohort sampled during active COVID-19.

The CDR3 region is CASSFPSGFSGRALDYEQYF. The DNA for the CDR3 is TGTGCCAGCAGTTTTCCAAGTGGTTTTAGCGGGAGGGCCTTGGATTACGAGCAGTACTTC. The chain recombines TRBV28 with TRBJ2-7; 11 bases fit TRBD2. After removal of 3 bases from V and 4 bases from J, the junction contained 20 bases not matched to a gene. The germline CDR1 and CDR2 sequences are MDHEN and SYDVKM. The CDR3 sequence is 20 residues long.

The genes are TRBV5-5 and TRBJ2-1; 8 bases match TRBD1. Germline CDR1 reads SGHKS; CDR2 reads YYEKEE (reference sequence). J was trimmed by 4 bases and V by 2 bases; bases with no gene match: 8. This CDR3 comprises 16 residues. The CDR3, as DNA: TGTGCCAGCAGCTTAGGACAGGGAGGATCTTACAATGAGCAGTTCTTC. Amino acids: CASSLGQGGSYNEQFF. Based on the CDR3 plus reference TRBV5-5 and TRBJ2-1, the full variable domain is DAGVTQSPTHLIKTRGQQVTLRCSPISGHKSVSWYQQVLGQGPQFIFQYYEKEERGRGNFPDRFSARQFPNYSSELNVNALLLGDSALYLCASSLGQGGSYNEQFFGPGTRLTVL.

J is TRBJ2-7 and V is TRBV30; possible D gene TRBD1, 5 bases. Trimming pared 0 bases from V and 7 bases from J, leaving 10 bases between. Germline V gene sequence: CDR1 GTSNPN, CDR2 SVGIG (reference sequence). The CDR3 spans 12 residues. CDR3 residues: CAWSVSGREQYF. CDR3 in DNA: TGTGCCTGGAGTGTATCAGGGCGGGAGCAGTACTTC.

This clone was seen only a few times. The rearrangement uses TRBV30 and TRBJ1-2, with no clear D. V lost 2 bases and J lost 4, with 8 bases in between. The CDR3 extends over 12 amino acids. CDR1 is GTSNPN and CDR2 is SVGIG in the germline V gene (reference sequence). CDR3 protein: CAWSRGPYGYTF. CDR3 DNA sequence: TGTGCCTGGAGTCGGGGTCCCTATGGCTACACCTTC.

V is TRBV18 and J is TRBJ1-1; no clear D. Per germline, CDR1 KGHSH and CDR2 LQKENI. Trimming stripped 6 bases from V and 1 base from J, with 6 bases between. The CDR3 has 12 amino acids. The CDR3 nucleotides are TGTGCCAGCTCGGCGGGGAACACTGAAGCTTTCTTT. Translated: CASSAGNTEAFF.

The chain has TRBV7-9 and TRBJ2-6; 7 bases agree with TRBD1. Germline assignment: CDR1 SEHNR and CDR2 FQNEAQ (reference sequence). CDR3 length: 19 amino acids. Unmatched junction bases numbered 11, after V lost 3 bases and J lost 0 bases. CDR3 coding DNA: TGTGCCAGCAGCTTTCTACAGGGGACCAAAAGCTCTGGGGCCAACGTCCTGACTTTC. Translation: CASSFLQGTKSSGANVLTF.

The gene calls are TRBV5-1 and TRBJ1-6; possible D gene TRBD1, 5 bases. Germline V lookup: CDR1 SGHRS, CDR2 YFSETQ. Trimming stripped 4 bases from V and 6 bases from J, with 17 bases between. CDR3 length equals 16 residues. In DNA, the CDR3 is TGCGCCAGCAGCCTAAATTTACAGGCCCTTAATTCACCCCTCCACTTT. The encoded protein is CASSLNLQALNSPLHF.

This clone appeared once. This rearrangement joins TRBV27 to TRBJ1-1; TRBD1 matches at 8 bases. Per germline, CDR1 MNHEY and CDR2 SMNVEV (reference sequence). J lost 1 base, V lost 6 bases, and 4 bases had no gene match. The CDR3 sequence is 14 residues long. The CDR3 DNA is TGTGCCAGCAGCCTCGGGACAGGGAACACTGAAGCTTTCTTT. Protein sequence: CASSLGTGNTEAFF.

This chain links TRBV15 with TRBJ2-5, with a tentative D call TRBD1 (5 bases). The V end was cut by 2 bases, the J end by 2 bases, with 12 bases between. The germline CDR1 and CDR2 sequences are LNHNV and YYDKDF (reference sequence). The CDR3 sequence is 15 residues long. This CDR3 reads CATSRLSQGQETQYF. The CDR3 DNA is TGTGCCACCAGCAGACTCAGCCAGGGTCAAGAGACCCAGTACTTC.

The CDR3 reads CASSFGFRDRGTGLRGYTF. CDR3 nucleotide sequence: TGTGCCAGCAGCTTCGGTTTTAGGGACAGGGGGACTGGGTTACGTGGCTACACCTTC. This chain joins TRBV11-2 and TRBJ1-2, with TRBD1 matching 11 bases. CDR1 is SGHAT and CDR2 is FQNNGV in the germline V gene. The CDR3 contains 19 residues. V lost 3 bases and J lost 7; bases outside the gene matches: 19. The full variable domain, its missing parts supplied by reference TRBV11-2 and TRBJ1-2, is EAGVAQSPRYKIIEKRQSVAFWCNPISGHATLYWYQQILGQGPKLLIQFQNNGVVDDSQLPKDRFSAERLKGVDSTLKIQPAKLEDSAVYLCASSFGFRDRGTGLRGYTFGSGTRLTVV.

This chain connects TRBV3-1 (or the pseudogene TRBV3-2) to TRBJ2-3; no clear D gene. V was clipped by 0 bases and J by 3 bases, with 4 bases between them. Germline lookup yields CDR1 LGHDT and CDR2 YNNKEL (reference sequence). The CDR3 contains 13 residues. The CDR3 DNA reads TGTGCCAGCAGCCAAGAACAGACAGATACGCAGTATTTT. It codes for CASSQEQTDTQYF.

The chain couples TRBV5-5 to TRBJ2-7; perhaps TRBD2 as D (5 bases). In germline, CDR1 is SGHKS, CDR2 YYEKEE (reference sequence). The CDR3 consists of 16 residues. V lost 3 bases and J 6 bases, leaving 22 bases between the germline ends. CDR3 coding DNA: TGTGCCAGCAGCTCAGGACTGAGGACCACCGAGTCCGAGCAGTACTTC. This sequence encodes CASSSGLRTTESEQYF.

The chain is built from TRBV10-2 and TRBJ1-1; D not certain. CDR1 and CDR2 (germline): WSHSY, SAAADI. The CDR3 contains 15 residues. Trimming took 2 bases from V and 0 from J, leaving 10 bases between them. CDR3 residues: CASSEGPGMNTEAFF. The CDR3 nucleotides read TGCGCCAGCAGTGAGGGTCCGGGAATGAACACTGAAGCTTTCTTT.

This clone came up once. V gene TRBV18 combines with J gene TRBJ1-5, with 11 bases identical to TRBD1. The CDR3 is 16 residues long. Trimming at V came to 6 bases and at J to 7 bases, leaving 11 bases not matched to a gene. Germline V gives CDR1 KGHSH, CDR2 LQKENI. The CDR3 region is CASSPGTGGSGQPQHF. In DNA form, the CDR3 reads TGTGCCAGCTCCCCGGGGACAGGGGGATCGGGGCAGCCCCAGCATTTT.

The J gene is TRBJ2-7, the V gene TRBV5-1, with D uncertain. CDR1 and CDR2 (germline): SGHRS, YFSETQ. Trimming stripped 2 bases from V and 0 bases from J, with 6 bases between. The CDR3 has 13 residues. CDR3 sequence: CASSLYNSYEQYF. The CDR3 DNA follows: TGCGCCAGCAGCTTATACAACTCCTACGAGCAGTACTTC. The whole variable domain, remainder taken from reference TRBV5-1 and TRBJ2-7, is KAGVTQTPRYLIKTRGQQVTLSCSPISGHRSVSWYQQTPGQGLQFLFEYFSETQRNKGNFPGRFSGRQFSNSRSEMNVSTLELGDSALYLCASSLYNSYEQYFGPGTRLTVT.

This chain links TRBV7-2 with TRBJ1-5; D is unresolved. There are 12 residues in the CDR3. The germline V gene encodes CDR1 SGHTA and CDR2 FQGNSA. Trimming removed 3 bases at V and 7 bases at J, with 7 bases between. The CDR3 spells CASSFNRQPQHF. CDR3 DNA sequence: TGTGCCAGCAGCTTCAACAGACAGCCCCAGCATTTT.

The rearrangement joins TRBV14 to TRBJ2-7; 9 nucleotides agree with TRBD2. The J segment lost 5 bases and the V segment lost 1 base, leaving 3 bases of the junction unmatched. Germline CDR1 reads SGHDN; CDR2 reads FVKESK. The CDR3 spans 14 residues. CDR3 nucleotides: TGTGCCAGCAGCCAAGCGCTAGCGGGACACGAGCAGTACTTC. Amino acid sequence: CASSQALAGHEQYF.

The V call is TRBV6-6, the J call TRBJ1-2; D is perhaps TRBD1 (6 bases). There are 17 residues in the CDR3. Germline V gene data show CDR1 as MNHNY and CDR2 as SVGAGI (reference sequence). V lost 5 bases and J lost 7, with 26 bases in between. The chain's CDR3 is CASSRGPGGQGKGGYTF. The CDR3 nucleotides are TGTGCCAGCAGTCGTGGTCCGGGGGGTCAGGGGAAGGGTGGCTACACCTTC.

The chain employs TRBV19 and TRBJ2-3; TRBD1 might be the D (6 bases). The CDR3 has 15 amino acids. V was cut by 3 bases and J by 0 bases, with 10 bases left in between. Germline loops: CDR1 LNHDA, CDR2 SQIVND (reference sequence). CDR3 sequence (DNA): TGTGCCAGTAGTATGGGGGCGAAGAGCACAGATACGCAGTATTTT. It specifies CASSMGAKSTDTQYF. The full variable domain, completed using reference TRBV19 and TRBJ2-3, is DGGITQSPKYLFRKEGQNVTLSCEQNLNHDAMYWYRQDPGQGLRLIYYSQIVNDFQKGDIAEGYSVSREKKESFPLTVTSAQKNPTAFYLCASSMGAKSTDTQYFGPGTRLTVL.

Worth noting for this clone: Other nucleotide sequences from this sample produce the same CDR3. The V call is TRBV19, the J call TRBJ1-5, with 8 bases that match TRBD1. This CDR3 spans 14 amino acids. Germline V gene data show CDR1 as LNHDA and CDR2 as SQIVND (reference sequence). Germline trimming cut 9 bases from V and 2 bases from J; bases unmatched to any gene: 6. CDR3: CASRTGLGNQPQHF. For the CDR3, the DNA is TGTGCCAGCAGGACAGGGCTCGGCAATCAGCCCCAGCATTTT.

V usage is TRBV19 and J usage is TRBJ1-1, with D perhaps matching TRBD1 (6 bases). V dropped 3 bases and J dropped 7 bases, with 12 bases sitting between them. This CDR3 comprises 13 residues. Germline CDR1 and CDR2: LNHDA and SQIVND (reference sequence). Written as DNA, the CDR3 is TGTGCCAGTAGTATGGCAGGGGCCCGTGAAGCTTTCTTT. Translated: CASSMAGAREAFF.

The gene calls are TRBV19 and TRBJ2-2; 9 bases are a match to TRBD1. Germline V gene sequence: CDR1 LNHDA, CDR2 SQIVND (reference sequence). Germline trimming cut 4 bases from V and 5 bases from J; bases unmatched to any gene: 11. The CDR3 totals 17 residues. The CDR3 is CASSRPSGTGITGELFF. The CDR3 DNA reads TGTGCCAGTAGTAGACCCTCCGGGACAGGGATTACCGGGGAGCTGTTTTTT.

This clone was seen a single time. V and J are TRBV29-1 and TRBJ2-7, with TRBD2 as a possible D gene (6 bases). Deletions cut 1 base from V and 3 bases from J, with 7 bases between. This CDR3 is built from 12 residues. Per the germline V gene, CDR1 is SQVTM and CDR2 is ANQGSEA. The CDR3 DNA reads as TGCAGCGTTGAAGGACTAGACTACGAGCAGTACTTC. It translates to CSVEGLDYEQYF.

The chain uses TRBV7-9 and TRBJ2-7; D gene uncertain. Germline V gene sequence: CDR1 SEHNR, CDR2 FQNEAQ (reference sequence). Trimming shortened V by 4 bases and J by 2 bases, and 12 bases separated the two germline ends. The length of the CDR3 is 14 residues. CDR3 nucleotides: TGTGCCAGCAGCTCCTACTACACCCCCTACGAGCAGTACTTC. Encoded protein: CASSSYYTPYEQYF.

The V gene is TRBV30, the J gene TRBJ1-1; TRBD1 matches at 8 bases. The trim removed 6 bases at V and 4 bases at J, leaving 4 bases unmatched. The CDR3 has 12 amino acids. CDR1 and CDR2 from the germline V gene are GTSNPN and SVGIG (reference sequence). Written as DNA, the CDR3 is TGTGCCTGCCTACAGGGGGTCACTGAAGCTTTCTTT. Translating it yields CACLQGVTEAFF.

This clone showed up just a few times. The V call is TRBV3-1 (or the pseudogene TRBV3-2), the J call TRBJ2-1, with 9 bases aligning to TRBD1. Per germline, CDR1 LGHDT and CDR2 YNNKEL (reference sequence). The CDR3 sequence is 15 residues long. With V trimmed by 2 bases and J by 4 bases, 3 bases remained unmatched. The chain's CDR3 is CASSQTGTGYNEQFF. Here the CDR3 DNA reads TGTGCCAGCAGCCAAACCGGGACAGGGTACAATGAGCAGTTCTTC.

DNA of the CDR3: TGTGCCAGCACCCTAGGGGGGCAAGCGGGAGATGAGCAGTTCTTC. It codes for CASTLGGQAGDEQFF. The rearrangement joins TRBV7-2 to TRBJ2-1; 8 bases are shared with TRBD2. The CDR3 is made up of 15 amino acids. V trimming: 7 bases; J trimming: 8 bases; junction bases outside the gene matches: 13. From germline, CDR1 is SGHTA and CDR2 FQGNSA.

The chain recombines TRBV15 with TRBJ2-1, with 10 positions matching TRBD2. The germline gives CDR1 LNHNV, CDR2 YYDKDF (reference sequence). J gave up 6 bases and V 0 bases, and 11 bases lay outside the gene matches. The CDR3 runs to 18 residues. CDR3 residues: CATSRDPSLAGAGNEQFF. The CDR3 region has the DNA TGTGCCACCAGCAGAGATCCCTCTCTAGCGGGAGCGGGCAATGAGCAGTTCTTC.

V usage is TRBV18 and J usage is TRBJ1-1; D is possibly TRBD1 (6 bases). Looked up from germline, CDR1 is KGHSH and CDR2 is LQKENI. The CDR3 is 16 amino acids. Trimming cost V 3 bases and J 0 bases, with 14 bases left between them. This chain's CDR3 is CASSPGQIGLNTEAFF. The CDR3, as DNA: TGTGCCAGCTCACCCGGACAGATCGGGCTGAACACTGAAGCTTTCTTT. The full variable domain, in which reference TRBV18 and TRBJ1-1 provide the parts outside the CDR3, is NAGVMQNPRHLVRRRGQEARLRCSPMKGHSHVYWYRQLPEEGLKFMVYLQKENIIDESGMPKERFSAEFPKEGPSILRIQQVVRGDSAAYFCASSPGQIGLNTEAFFGQGTRLTVV.

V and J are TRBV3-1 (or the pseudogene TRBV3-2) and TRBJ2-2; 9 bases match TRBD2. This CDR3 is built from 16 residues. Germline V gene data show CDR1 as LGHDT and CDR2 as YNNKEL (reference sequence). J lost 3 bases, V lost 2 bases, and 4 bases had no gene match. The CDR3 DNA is TGTGCCAGCAGCCAACGTAGCGGGAGTGACACCGGGGAGCTGTTTTTT. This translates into CASSQRSGSDTGELFF.

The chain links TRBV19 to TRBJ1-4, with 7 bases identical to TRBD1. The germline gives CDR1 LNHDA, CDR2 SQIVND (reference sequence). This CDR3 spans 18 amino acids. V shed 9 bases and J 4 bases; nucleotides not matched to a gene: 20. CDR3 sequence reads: CARTAVRGGTDNNEKLFF. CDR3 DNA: TGTGCCAGGACCGCTGTTCGGGGGGGGACAGATAATAATGAAAAACTGTTTTTT.